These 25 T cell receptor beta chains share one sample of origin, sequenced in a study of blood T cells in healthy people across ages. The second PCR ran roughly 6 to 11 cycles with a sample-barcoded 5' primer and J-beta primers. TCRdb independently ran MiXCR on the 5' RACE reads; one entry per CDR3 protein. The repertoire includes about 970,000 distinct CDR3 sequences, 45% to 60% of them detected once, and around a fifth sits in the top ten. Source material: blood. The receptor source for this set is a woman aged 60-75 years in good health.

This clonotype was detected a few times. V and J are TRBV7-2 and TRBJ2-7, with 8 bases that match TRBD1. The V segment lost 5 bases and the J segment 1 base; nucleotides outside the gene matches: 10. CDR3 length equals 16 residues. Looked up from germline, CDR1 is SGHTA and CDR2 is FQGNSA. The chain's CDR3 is CASSRGSGGWSYEQYF. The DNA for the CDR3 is TGTGCCAGCAGCCGCGGATCAGGGGGCTGGTCCTACGAGCAGTACTTC.

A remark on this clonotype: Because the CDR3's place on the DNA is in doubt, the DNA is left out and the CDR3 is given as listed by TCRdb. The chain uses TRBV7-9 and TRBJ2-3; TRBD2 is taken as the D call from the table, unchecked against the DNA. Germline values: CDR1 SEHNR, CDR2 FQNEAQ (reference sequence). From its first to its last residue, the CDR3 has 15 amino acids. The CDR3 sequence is CASSRWASGTDTPYF.

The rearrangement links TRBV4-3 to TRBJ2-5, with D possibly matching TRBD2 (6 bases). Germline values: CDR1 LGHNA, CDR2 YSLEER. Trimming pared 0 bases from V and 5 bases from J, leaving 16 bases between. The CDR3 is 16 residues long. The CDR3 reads CASSQDFARDWETQYF. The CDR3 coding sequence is TGCGCCAGCAGCCAAGATTTTGCGCGGGATTGGGAGACCCAGTACTTC.

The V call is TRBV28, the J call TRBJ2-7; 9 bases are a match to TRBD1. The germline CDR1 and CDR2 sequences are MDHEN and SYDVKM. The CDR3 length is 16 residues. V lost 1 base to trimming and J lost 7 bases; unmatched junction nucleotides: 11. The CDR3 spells CASSLLGRDRVEEQYF. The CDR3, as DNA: TGTGCCAGCAGTTTATTAGGTCGGGACAGGGTCGAGGAGCAGTACTTC.

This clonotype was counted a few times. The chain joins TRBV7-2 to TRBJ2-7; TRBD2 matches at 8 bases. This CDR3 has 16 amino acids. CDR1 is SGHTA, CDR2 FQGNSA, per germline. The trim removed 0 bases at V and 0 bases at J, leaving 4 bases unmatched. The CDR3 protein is CASSLAATSVSYEQYF. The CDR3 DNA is TGTGCCAGCAGCTTAGCCGCGACTAGCGTCTCCTACGAGCAGTACTTC. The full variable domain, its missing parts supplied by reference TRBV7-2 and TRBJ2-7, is GAGVSQSPSNKVTEKGKDVELRCDPISGHTALYWYRQSLGQGLEFLIYFQGNSAPDKSGLPSDRFSAERTGGSVSTLTIQRTQQEDSAVYLCASSLAATSVSYEQYFGPGTRLTVT.

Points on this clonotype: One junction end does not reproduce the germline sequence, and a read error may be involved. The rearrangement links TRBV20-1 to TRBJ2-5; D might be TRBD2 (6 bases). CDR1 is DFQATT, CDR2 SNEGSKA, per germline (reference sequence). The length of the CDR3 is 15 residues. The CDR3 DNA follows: TGCAGGGCTAAGAAGGGCGGGGTGTACCAAGAGACCCAGTACTTC. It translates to CRAKKGGVYQETQYF.

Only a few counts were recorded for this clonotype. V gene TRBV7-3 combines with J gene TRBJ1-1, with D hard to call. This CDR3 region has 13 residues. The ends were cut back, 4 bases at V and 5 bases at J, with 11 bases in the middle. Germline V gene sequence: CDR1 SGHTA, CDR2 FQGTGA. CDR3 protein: CASSWLVETEAFF. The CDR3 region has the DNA TGTGCCAGCAGCTGGTTGGTGGAAACTGAAGCTTTCTTT.

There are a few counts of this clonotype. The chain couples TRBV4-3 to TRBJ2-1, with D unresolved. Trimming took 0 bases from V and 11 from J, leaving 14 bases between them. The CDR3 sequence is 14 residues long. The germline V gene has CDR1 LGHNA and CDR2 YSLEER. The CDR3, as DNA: TGCGCCAGCAGCCAAGATTCTAGGATCGGACAGCAGTTCTTC. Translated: CASSQDSRIGQQFF.

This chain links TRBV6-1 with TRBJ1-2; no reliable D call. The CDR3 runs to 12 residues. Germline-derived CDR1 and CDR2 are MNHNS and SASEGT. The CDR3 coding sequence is TGTTCCACCGCGAGGGAAATTTTTGGCTACACCTTC. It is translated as CSTAREIFGYTF.

This CDR3 is CATGGSSSAYGYTF. CDR3 in DNA: TGTGCCACAGGAGGTTCCTCGTCCGCCTATGGCTACACCTTC. The chain has TRBV28 and TRBJ1-2, with unresolved D. CDR1 and CDR2 (germline): MDHEN, SYDVKM. Trimming removed 10 bases from V and 4 bases from J, with 19 bases in between. The CDR3 length is 14 residues.

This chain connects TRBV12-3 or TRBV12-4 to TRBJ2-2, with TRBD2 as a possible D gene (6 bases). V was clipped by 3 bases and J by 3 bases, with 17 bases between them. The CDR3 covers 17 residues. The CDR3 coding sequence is TGTGCCAGCAGTTTCCCCAAGTTGGGAGGCCACACCGGGGAGCTGTTTTTT. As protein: CASSFPKLGGHTGELFF.

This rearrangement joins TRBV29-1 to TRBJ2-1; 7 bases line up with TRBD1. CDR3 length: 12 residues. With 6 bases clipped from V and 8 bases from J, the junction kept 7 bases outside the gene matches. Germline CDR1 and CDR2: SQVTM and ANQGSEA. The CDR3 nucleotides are TGCAGCGTCGACAGGGAAACTGATGAGCAGTTCTTC. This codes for CSVDRETDEQFF.

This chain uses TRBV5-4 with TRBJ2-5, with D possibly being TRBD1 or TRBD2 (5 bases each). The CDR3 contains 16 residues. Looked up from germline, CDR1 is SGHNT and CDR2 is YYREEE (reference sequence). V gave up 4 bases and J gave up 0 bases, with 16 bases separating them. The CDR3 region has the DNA TGTGCCAGCAGCCCTACCGGGGCCGCAGACCAAGAGACCCAGTACTTC. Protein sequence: CASSPTGAADQETQYF.

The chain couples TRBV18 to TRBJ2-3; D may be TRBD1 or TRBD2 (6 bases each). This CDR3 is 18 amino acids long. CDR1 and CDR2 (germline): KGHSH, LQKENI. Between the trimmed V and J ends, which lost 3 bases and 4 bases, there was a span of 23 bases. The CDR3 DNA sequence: TGTGCCAGCTCACCGATACCAACTTACGCAGGGGAGGCAGATACGCAGTATTTT. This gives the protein CASSPIPTYAGEADTQYF.

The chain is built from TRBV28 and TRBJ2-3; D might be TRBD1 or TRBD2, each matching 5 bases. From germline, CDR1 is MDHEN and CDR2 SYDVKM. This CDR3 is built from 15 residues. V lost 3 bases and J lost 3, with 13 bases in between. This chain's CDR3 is CASSLPRGVTDTQYF. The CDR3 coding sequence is TGTGCCAGCAGTTTGCCCCGAGGGGTTACAGATACGCAGTATTTT.

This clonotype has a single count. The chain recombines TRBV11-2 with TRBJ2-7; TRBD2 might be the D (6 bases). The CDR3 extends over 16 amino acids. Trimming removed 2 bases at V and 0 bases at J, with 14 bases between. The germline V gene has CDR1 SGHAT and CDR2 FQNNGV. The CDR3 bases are TGTGCCAGCAGCTTAATTCATGCGGGGACCTCCTACGAGCAGTACTTC. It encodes CASSLIHAGTSYEQYF.

CDR3 loop: CASSKRDNEQYF. The CDR3 bases are TGTGCCAGCAGTAAGCGGGACAATGAGCAGTACTTC. The rearrangement uses TRBV28 and TRBJ2-5; D is perhaps TRBD2 (7 bases). The CDR3 has 12 residues. V was pared by 5 bases and J by 11 bases, with 15 bases between. CDR1 is MDHEN and CDR2 is SYDVKM in the germline V gene.

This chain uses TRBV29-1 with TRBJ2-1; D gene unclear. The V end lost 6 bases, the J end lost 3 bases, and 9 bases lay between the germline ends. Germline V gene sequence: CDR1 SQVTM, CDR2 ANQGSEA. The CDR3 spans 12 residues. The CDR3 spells CSVQHGYNEQFF. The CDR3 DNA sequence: TGCAGCGTACAACACGGCTACAATGAGCAGTTCTTC.

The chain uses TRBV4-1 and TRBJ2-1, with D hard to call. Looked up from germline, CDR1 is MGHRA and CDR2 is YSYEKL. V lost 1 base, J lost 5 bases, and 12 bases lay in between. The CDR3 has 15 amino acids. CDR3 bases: TGCGCCAGCAGCCAAGCAAGCCTAACAAACAATGAGCAGTTCTTC. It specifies CASSQASLTNNEQFF.

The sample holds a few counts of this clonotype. The CDR3 sequence is CSAGRDGRGHEQFF. The CDR3 DNA reads as TGCAGTGCTGGAAGGGACGGCCGAGGGCATGAGCAGTTCTTC. The rearrangement links TRBV20-1 to TRBJ2-1, with D tentatively TRBD1 or TRBD2 (5 bases each). Germline V CDR1 and CDR2: DFQATT, SNEGSKA (reference sequence). Trimming took off 5 bases at V and 8 bases at J, with 19 bases between the two ends. CDR3 length: 14 amino acids.

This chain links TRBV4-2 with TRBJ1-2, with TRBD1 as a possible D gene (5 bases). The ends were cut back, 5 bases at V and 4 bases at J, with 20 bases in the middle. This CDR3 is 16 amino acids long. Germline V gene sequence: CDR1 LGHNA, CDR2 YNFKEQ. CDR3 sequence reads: CASSSLAGGKGYGYTF. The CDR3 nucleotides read TGTGCCAGCAGCTCACTAGCGGGGGGTAAGGGCTATGGCTACACCTTC.

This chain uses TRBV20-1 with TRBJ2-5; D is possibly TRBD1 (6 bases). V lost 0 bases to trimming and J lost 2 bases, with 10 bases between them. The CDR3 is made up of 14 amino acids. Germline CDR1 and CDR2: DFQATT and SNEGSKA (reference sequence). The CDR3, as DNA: TGCAGTGCTAGAGATTACAGGGATCAAGAGACCCAGTACTTC. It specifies CSARDYRDQETQYF.

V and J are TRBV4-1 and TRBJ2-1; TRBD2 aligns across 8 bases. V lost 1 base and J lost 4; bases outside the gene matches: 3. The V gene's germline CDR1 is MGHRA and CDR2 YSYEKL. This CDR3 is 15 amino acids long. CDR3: CASSQGPSGYNEQFF. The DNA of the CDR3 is TGCGCCAGCAGCCAAGGCCCTAGCGGGTACAATGAGCAGTTCTTC.

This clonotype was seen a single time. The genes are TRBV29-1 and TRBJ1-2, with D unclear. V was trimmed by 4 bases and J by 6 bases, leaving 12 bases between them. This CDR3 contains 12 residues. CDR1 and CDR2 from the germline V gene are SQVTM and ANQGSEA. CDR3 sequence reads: CSVVGVPDGYTF. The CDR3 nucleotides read TGCAGCGTTGTTGGGGTTCCGGATGGCTACACCTTC.

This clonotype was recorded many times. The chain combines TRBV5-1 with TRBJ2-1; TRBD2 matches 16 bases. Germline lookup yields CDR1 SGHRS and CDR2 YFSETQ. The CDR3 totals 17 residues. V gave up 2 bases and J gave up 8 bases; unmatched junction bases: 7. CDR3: CASSFGTSGRASDEQFF. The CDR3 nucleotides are TGCGCCAGCAGCTTCGGGACTAGCGGGAGGGCCAGCGATGAGCAGTTCTTC.